A single sample is the source of the 23 T cell receptor beta chains below, sequenced in a study of molecular identifiers for immune sequencing clone quantification listed by TCRdb under 2018. Library construction relied on PCR. Data came from an Illumina HiSeq 4000. The public reads were run again by TCRdb, first through fastp at Q25 and then through MiXCR, and only productive beta chains were kept. A single entry per CDR3 protein holds the most common genes and DNA from its merged rows. This sample gives about 320,000 distinct CDR3 sequences in total; 20% to 25% of them show up just once. Approximately 0.84% of the sample is in the top ten clones. Sequencing input: naive CD8+ T cells from blood, with Jurkat cell RNA spiked in. Per the publication, the cell subset or site label means: FACS-sorted CD8+CD4-CCR7+CD45RA+ naive T cells. The receptors were sampled from a human donor in good health. Some libraries in this study had Jurkat cell RNA spiked in.

This clonotype was counted ten times or more. V and J are TRBV5-1 and TRBJ1-4; D uncertain. Trimming removed 0 bases from V and 8 bases from J, with 14 bases in between. CDR3 size: 15 residues. Germline V lookup: CDR1 SGHRS, CDR2 YFSETQ. CDR3 sequence reads: CASSLADGIREKLFF. The DNA of the CDR3 is TGCGCCAGCAGCTTGGCAGACGGGATTCGAGAAAAACTGTTTTTT.

This clonotype was recorded a few times. The chain links TRBV14 to TRBJ2-2, with D maybe TRBD1 (5 bases). The CDR3 covers 16 residues. V was trimmed by 3 bases and J by 1 base, leaving 12 bases between them. Germline V CDR1 and CDR2: SGHDN, FVKESK. The CDR3 sequence: CASSHSRGRNTGELFF. CDR3 nucleotide sequence: TGTGCCAGCAGCCACTCAAGGGGCCGGAACACCGGGGAGCTGTTTTTT.

Many counts were recorded for this clonotype. The J gene is TRBJ2-1, the V gene TRBV7-9, with 15 bases aligning to TRBD2. With V trimmed by 5 bases and J by 7 bases, 12 bases remained unmatched. From germline, CDR1 is SEHNR and CDR2 FQNEAQ (reference sequence). The CDR3 totals 18 residues. The CDR3 loop reads CASSPGLAGGPGGNEQFF. The CDR3 region has the DNA TGTGCCAGCAGCCCGGGACTAGCGGGAGGACCGGGGGGTAATGAGCAGTTCTTC.

In its sample, this clonotype was seen a few times. Relative to the germline gene, one junction end is altered; a read error may explain this. The chain couples TRBV7-9 to TRBJ1-1, with TRBD1 as a possible D gene (5 bases). Germline CDR1 reads SEHNR; CDR2 reads FQNEAQ (reference sequence). This CDR3 is 12 amino acids long. CDR3 DNA: TGTGCCAGCGGGGCAGCGGGCACTGAAGCTTTCTTC. Protein: CASGAAGTEAFF.

About this clonotype itself: Mismatch with germline at one junction end may stem from a read error. The chain carries TRBV25-1 and TRBJ1-6; D uncertain. CDR1 is MGHDK and CDR2 is SYGVNS in the germline V gene. CDR3 length equals 16 residues. CDR3 protein: CASSESGFSYNPPLHF. CDR3 DNA: TGTGCCAGCAGTGAATCAGGTTTCTCCTATAATCCACCCCTCCACTTT.

Many counts were recorded for this clonotype. The J gene is TRBJ2-7, the V gene TRBV29-1; TRBD2 agrees at 10 bases. V was pared by 7 bases and J by 4 bases, with 7 bases of the junction left unmatched. Germline V gene data show CDR1 as SQVTM and CDR2 as ANQGSEA. The CDR3 loop spans 13 amino acids. The CDR3 protein is CSAKPSGRYEQYF. The CDR3 coding sequence is TGCAGCGCAAAGCCTAGCGGGAGATACGAGCAGTACTTC.

The chain couples TRBV11-2 to TRBJ1-5, with 7 bases that match TRBD1. CDR1 and CDR2 from the germline V gene are SGHAT and FQNNGV. Trimming removed 1 base from V and 6 bases from J; junction bases left unmatched: 0. The CDR3 extends over 13 amino acids. The DNA of the CDR3 is TGTGCCAGCAGCTTAGGGGACAGTCAGCCCCAGCATTTT. It encodes CASSLGDSQPQHF.

This clonotype was seen a handful of times. The chain carries TRBV19 and TRBJ2-3, with 11 bases aligning to TRBD2. The CDR3 sequence is 17 residues long. CDR1 is LNHDA and CDR2 is SQIVND in the germline V gene (reference sequence). V shed 9 bases, J shed 0 bases, and the junction held 11 bases outside the gene matches. CDR3 residues: CASTGLAGYGSTDTQYF. In DNA, the CDR3 is TGTGCCAGCACAGGACTAGCGGGCTACGGTAGCACAGATACGCAGTATTTT.

V is TRBV28 and J is TRBJ2-2; D unclear. Germline V gene sequence: CDR1 MDHEN, CDR2 SYDVKM. V shed 3 bases and J shed 2 bases, with 7 bases lying between them. The CDR3 runs 14 residues. CDR3 sequence reads: CASSLVPNTGELFF. As DNA, the CDR3 is TGTGCCAGCAGTTTGGTACCTAACACCGGGGAGCTGTTTTTT. Supplemented by reference TRBV28 and TRBJ2-2, the full variable domain reads DVKVTQSSRYLVKRTGEKVFLECVQDMDHENMFWYRQDPGLGLRLIYFSYDVKMKEKGDIPEGYSVSREKKERFSLILESASTNQTSMYLCASSLVPNTGELFFGEGSRLTVL.

At least ten counts were recorded for this clonotype. This sequence joins TRBV7-9 and TRBJ2-5; 10 nucleotides line up with TRBD2. Germline V gives CDR1 SEHNR, CDR2 FQNEAQ (reference sequence). This CDR3 is 17 amino acids long. Trimming took 1 base from V and 3 from J; bases not matched to a gene: 8. The CDR3 spells CASSLVGRAGGKETQYF. The CDR3 DNA follows: TGTGCCAGCAGCTTAGTGGGTCGAGCGGGAGGGAAAGAGACCCAGTACTTC.

Notes on this clonotype: As the CDR3 is not closed by the conserved phenylalanine or tryptophan, this likely results from a read error. V usage is TRBV7-2 and J usage is TRBJ2-1; D unresolved. This CDR3 has 12 amino acids. Germline V lookup: CDR1 SGHTA, CDR2 FQGNSA. V was pared by 1 base and J by 3 bases, with 1 base between. The CDR3 coding sequence is TGTGCCAGCAGCTTAGGCTACAATGAGCAGTTCCTC. Its protein is CASSLGYNEQFL.

In the case of this clonotype: This may be a read error: a much more frequent sequence differs by one nucleotide. The rearrangement uses TRBV29-1 and TRBJ2-1, with 14 nucleotides matching TRBD2. The ends lost 3 bases at V and 9 bases at J; junction bases unmatched: 10. The CDR3 loop spans 16 amino acids. Germline CDR1 reads SQVTM; CDR2 reads ANQGSEA. The CDR3 is CSVETGTSGSSGEQFF. The CDR3 DNA is TGCAGCGTTGAGACCGGGACTAGCGGGAGTTCTGGTGAGCAGTTCTTC.

The genes are TRBV2 and TRBJ1-1; the match to TRBD1 covers 9 bases. The CDR3 contains 17 residues. V lost 3 bases, J lost 1 base, and 9 bases stayed unmatched. Germline CDR1 and CDR2: SNHLY and FYNNEI. The CDR3 nucleotides read TGTGCCAGCAGTGAGAACTGGGGACAGGGATCGAACACTGAAGCTTTCTTT. Encoded protein: CASSENWGQGSNTEAFF. The whole variable domain, filled in from reference TRBV2 and TRBJ1-1, reads EPEVTQTPSHQVTQMGQEVILRCVPISNHLYFYWYRQILGQKVEFLVSFYNNEISEKSEIFDDQFSVERPDGSNFTLKIRSTKLEDSAMYFCASSENWGQGSNTEAFFGQGTRLTVV.

This clonotype came up a few times. A read error may be the cause here, since a much bigger clone is one base away. The chain combines TRBV28 with TRBJ1-5, with no clear D. CDR1 and CDR2 (germline): MDHEN, SYDVKM. The CDR3 totals 15 residues. The CDR3 DNA reads TGTGCCAGCAGTTTATTCGGGAGGACCGATCAGTCCCAGCATTTT. Its protein product is CASSLFGRTDQSQHF.

This clonotype was observed at least ten times. The chain carries TRBV5-1 and TRBJ2-1; D gene unclear. Germline values: CDR1 SGHRS, CDR2 YFSETQ. This CDR3 has 13 amino acids. Deletions cut 0 bases from V and 4 bases from J, with 5 bases between. The DNA for the CDR3 is TGCGCCAGCAGCTTGGGGATATACAATGAGCAGTTCTTC. It translates to CASSLGIYNEQFF. Complete variable domain (other parts from reference TRBV5-1 and TRBJ2-1): KAGVTQTPRYLIKTRGQQVTLSCSPISGHRSVSWYQQTPGQGLQFLFEYFSETQRNKGNFPGRFSGRQFSNSRSEMNVSTLELGDSALYLCASSLGIYNEQFFGPGTRLTVL.

This clonotype appeared once. At one end the junction does not follow the germline gene, possibly because of a read error. This sequence joins TRBV7-9 and TRBJ2-7, with no clear D. Germline V gene data show CDR1 as SEHNR and CDR2 as FQNEAQ (reference sequence). This CDR3 is 12 amino acids long. CDR3 sequence (DNA): TGTACCAGCAGCGCCGCCTCCTACGAGCAGTACTTC. Translated, it gives CTSSAASYEQYF. The entire variable domain, with the rest obtained from reference TRBV7-9 and TRBJ2-7, is as follows: DTGVSQNPRHKITKRGQNVTFRCDPISEHNRLYWYRQTLGQGPEFLTYFQNEAQLEKSRLLSDRFSAERPKGSFSTLEIQRTEQGDSAMYLCTSSAASYEQYFGPGTRLTVT.

As to this clonotype: This may come from a read error, since a much larger clone is one base off. This chain links TRBV19 with TRBJ2-7; D uncertain. The CDR3 consists of 14 residues. Germline assignment: CDR1 LNHDA and CDR2 SQIVND (reference sequence). The CDR3 DNA sequence: TGTACCAGTAGCCCCGGTGGGATGACCTACGAGCAGTACTTC. Translating gives CTSSPGGMTYEQYF.

This clonotype occurred a few times. In DNA form, the CDR3 reads TGTGCCAGCAGTTTAAGACTCCCGAACACTGAAGCTTTCTTT. Translation gives CASSLRLPNTEAFF. J is TRBJ1-1 and V is TRBV27; D is ambiguous. The ends were cut back, 2 bases at V and 1 base at J, with 8 bases in the middle. The CDR3 length is 14 residues. Germline-derived CDR1 and CDR2 are MNHEY and SMNVEV (reference sequence).

This chain uses TRBV19 with TRBJ2-3, with 11 bases fitting TRBD2. The CDR3 is made up of 17 amino acids. Losses at the gene ends were 4 bases for V and 0 bases for J; bases not matched to a gene: 6. Looked up from germline, CDR1 is LNHDA and CDR2 is SQIVND (reference sequence). The chain's CDR3 is CASSTGTSGMSTDTQYF. CDR3 coding DNA: TGTGCCAGTAGTACGGGGACTAGCGGAATGAGCACAGATACGCAGTATTTT.

V is TRBV6-2 or TRBV6-3 and J is TRBJ2-1; 9 nucleotides match TRBD1. Looked up from germline, CDR1 is MNHEY and CDR2 is SVGEGT. The CDR3 has 20 residues. J lost 10 bases, V lost 0 bases, and 22 bases had no gene match. CDR3 nucleotides: TGTGCCAGCAGTTACTCGAGCGTTCGTCTCCCGGGACAGGGATTTGGGGAGCAGTTCTTC. This gives the protein CASSYSSVRLPGQGFGEQFF.

This clonotype was detected ten times or more. The rearrangement joins TRBV27 to TRBJ1-6; 12 bases fit TRBD1. V lost 8 bases, J lost 9 bases, and 11 bases stayed unmatched. This CDR3 region has 16 residues. In germline, CDR1 is MNHEY, CDR2 SMNVEV (reference sequence). The CDR3 here is CASSLSRDRGLSPLHF. The DNA for the CDR3 is TGTGCCAGCTCTCTTTCCCGGGACAGGGGGCTTTCACCCCTCCACTTT.

This clonotype occurred many times. The chain joins TRBV9 to TRBJ1-5; tentative D call: TRBD1 (5 bases). V lost 3 bases and J 2 bases, leaving 9 bases between the germline ends. CDR3 size: 14 residues. Germline V CDR1 and CDR2: SGDLS, YYNGEE. In nucleotides, the CDR3 is TGTGCCAGCAGCGCTACAGGTGGCAATCAGCCCCAGCATTTT. This translates into CASSATGGNQPQHF.

This clonotype was found many times. The V call is TRBV7-2, the J call TRBJ2-7, with D unresolved. Trimming took off 3 bases at V and 6 bases at J, with 12 bases between the two ends. This CDR3 spans 13 amino acids. Per germline, CDR1 SGHTA and CDR2 FQGNSA. The CDR3: CASSFLGGVEQYF. Here the CDR3 DNA reads TGTGCCAGCAGCTTCCTAGGTGGGGTCGAGCAGTACTTC.